Shown below are 10 T cell receptor beta chains from a single sample sequenced in a study of T cell responses to AZD1222 COVID-19 vaccine (TCRdb year 2021). Library preparation was by the immunoSEQ multiplex PCR assay. Here the immuneACCESS table is served through TCRdb, limited to in-frame sequences with V and J called. Missing clones are a known gap in these copies; in checked studies unresolved V genes cover under half, and the rest lacks a known reason. This sample gives about 140,000 clones in total; about 90% of them show up just once. Jointly, the top ten make up roughly 7.5% of the sample. Per the publication, the time point label means: about 28 days (+/-7) after the second vaccine dose. Read against the paper, the sample's treatment or condition label means: meningococcal conjugate vaccine given as trial control. The source material was peripheral blood, sampled 28 days after the second dose of the MenACWY control vaccine. Receptor source: an adult who received the MenACWY meningococcal vaccine as a control.

The genes are TRBV5-1 and TRBJ2-1; the match to TRBD1 covers 8 bases. The CDR3 is 15 amino acids. V shed 1 base, J shed 6 bases, and the junction held 6 bases outside the gene matches. The germline V gene has CDR1 SGHRS and CDR2 YFSETQ. The CDR3 bases are TGCGCCAGCAGCTTGCGGCAGGGGGCTCTCAATGAGCAGTTCTTC. It specifies CASSLRQGALNEQFF.

The gene calls are TRBV27 and TRBJ1-1; TRBD1 matches 10 bases. V shed 6 bases and J 6 bases; nucleotides not matched to a gene: 7. Germline loops: CDR1 MNHEY, CDR2 SMNVEV (reference sequence). The CDR3 covers 14 residues. CDR3 sequence (DNA): TGTGCCAGCAGGAGGCGGGACAGGGGCTCTGAAGCTTTCTTT. Translating it yields CASRRRDRGSEAFF.

This clone was seen only a few times. The chain uses TRBV27 and TRBJ2-7; 9 nucleotides align to TRBD2. Per the germline V gene, CDR1 is MNHEY and CDR2 is SMNVEV (reference sequence). V was pared by 7 bases and J by 6 bases, with 10 bases of the junction left unmatched. This CDR3 has 14 amino acids. The CDR3 is CASMATSGSLEQYF. CDR3 coding DNA: TGTGCCAGCATGGCGACTAGCGGTTCTCTCGAGCAGTACTTC.

The chain has TRBV24-1 and TRBJ2-5; D is uncertain. The germline CDR1 and CDR2 sequences are KGHDR and SFDVKD. Trimming removed 8 bases at V and 7 bases at J, with 13 bases between. This CDR3 has 12 amino acids. The CDR3 DNA reads TGTGCCACCACCGATAGGTTGGGGACCCAGTACTTC. Translation gives CATTDRLGTQYF.

CDR3 loop: CASSVNSVGEKLFF. The DNA of the CDR3 is TGTGCCAGCAGCGTAAATTCGGTGGGTGAAAAACTGTTTTTT. V usage is TRBV9 and J usage is TRBJ1-4; D gene unclear. The CDR3 consists of 14 residues. Looked up from germline, CDR1 is SGDLS and CDR2 is YYNGEE. The V and J ends lost 1 base and 7 bases respectively, with 11 bases between them.

The chain is built from TRBV7-9 and TRBJ2-7; 8 nucleotides agree with TRBD2. J gave up 2 bases and V 5 bases, and 8 bases lay outside the gene matches. This CDR3 contains 15 residues. CDR1 is SEHNR and CDR2 is FQNEAQ in the germline V gene (reference sequence). For the CDR3, the DNA is TGTGCCAGCAGCCGCGGGGGGACCAATGCCTACGAGCAGTACTTC. Its translation is CASSRGGTNAYEQYF.

Here the CDR3 DNA reads TGTGCCAGTAGTATGCAGGCCAGGGACTATGGCTACACCTTC. It codes for CASSMQARDYGYTF. The chain combines TRBV19 with TRBJ1-2, with D tentatively TRBD1 (5 bases). Germline lookup yields CDR1 LNHDA and CDR2 SQIVND (reference sequence). Trimming left V 3 bases short and J 3 bases short, with 11 bases between. This CDR3 is 14 amino acids long.

This chain uses TRBV3-1 (or the pseudogene TRBV3-2) with TRBJ2-2; the match to TRBD1 covers 9 bases. CDR1 and CDR2 (germline): LGHDT, YNNKEL (reference sequence). The CDR3 runs to 16 residues. V shed 1 base and J 6 bases; nucleotides not matched to a gene: 6. The CDR3 DNA follows: TGTGCCAGCAGCCAAGGAGGGACAGGGACGGCCGGGGAGCTGTTTTTT. Residues: CASSQGGTGTAGELFF.

The chain links TRBV19 to TRBJ2-7; 7 nucleotides align to TRBD1. The CDR3 is made up of 15 amino acids. J lost 0 bases, V lost 4 bases, and 6 bases had no gene match. In germline, CDR1 is LNHDA, CDR2 SQIVND (reference sequence). This CDR3 reads CASSTDRLTSYEQYF. Here the CDR3 DNA reads TGTGCCAGTAGTACGGACAGGCTTACCTCCTACGAGCAGTACTTC.

The CDR3 DNA sequence: TGTGCCAGTAGTATCCATGGAAACACCATATATTTT. This encodes CASSIHGNTIYF. The V and J genes are TRBV19 and TRBJ1-3; D unresolved. Germline V gene lookup returns CDR1 LNHDA and CDR2 SQIVND (reference sequence). The length of the CDR3 is 12 residues. Trimming took off 3 bases at V and 3 bases at J, with 3 bases between the two ends.